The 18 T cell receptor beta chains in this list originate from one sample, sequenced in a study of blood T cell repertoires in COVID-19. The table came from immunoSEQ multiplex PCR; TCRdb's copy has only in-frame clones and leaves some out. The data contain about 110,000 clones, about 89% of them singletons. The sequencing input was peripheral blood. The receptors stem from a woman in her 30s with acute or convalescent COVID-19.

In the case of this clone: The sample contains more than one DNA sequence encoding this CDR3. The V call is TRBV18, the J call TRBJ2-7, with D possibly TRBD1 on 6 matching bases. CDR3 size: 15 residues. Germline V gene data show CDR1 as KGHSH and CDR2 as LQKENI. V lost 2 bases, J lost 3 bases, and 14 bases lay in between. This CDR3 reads CASSPGQGSVYEQYF. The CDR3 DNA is TGTGCCAGCTCACCAGGGCAGGGGAGTGTCTACGAGCAGTACTTC.

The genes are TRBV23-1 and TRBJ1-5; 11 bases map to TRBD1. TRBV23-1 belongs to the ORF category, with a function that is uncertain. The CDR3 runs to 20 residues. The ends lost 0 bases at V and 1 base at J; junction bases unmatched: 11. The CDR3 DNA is TGCGCCAGCAGTCAATCTGGACAGGGGGCGGAATGGATGAGCAATCAGCCCCAGCATTTT. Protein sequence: CASSQSGQGAEWMSNQPQHF.

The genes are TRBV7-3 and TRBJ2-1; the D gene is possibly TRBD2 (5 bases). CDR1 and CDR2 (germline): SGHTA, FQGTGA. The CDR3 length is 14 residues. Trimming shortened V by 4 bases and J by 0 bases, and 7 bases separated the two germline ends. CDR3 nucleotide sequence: TGTGCCAGCAGCTCCGGGATCTCCTACAATGAGCAGTTCTTC. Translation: CASSSGISYNEQFF.

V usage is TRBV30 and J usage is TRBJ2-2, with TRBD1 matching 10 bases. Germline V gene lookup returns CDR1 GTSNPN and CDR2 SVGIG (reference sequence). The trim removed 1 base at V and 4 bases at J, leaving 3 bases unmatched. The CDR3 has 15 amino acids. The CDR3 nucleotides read TGTGCCTGGAGTGGGGACAGGGGAGGCACCGGGGAGCTGTTTTTT. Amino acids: CAWSGDRGGTGELFF.

The DNA of the CDR3 is TGTGCCAGCAGTGATTACCGGACAGGGGAGGATGAAAAACTGTTTTTT. Protein sequence: CASSDYRTGEDEKLFF. The rearrangement uses TRBV25-1 and TRBJ1-4, with TRBD1 matching over 9 bases. V was clipped by 3 bases and J by 6 bases; unmatched bases: 8. CDR3 size: 16 residues. Germline assignment: CDR1 MGHDK and CDR2 SYGVNS.

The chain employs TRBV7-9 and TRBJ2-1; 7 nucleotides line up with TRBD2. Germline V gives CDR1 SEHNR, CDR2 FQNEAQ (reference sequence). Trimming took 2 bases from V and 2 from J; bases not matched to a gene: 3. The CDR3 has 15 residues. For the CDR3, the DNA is TGTGCCAGCAGCTTACCCGGACTAGCCTACAATGAGCAGTTCTTC. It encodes CASSLPGLAYNEQFF. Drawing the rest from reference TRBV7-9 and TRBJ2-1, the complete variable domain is DTGVSQNPRHKITKRGQNVTFRCDPISEHNRLYWYRQTLGQGPEFLTYFQNEAQLEKSRLLSDRFSAERPKGSFSTLEIQRTEQGDSAMYLCASSLPGLAYNEQFFGPGTRLTVL.

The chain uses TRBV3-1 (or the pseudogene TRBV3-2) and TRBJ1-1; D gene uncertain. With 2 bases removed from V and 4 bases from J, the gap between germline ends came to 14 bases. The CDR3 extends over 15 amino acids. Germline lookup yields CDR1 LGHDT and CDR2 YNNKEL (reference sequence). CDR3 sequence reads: CASSQYRSERTEAFF. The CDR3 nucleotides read TGTGCCAGCAGCCAATACCGCTCCGAGCGCACTGAAGCTTTCTTT.

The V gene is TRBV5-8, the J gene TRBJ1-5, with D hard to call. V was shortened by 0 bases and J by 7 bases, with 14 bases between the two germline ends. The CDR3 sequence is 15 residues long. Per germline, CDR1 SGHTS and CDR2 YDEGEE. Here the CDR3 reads CASSLARGSGQPQHF. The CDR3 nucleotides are TGTGCCAGCAGCTTGGCCAGAGGGTCGGGGCAGCCCCAGCATTTT.

The CDR3 loop is CASRDGSGTEAFF. CDR3 nucleotide sequence: TGTGCCAGCAGGGATGGATCGGGCACTGAAGCTTTCTTT. The rearrangement uses TRBV7-9 and TRBJ1-1, with D unresolved. Germline CDR1 SEHNR, CDR2 FQNEAQ (reference sequence). This CDR3 has 13 residues. Trimming stripped 6 bases from V and 4 bases from J, with 12 bases between.

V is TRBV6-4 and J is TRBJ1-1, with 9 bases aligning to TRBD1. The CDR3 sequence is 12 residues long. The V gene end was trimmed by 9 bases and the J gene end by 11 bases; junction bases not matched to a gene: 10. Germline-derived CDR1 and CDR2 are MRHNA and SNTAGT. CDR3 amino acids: CARTDRGVAAFF. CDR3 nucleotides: TGTGCCAGGACCGACAGGGGGGTGGCGGCTTTCTTT.

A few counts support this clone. Written as DNA, the CDR3 is TGTGCCAGCAGTCCCATGGACAGGGATAACTATGGCTACACCTTC. Amino acid sequence: CASSPMDRDNYGYTF. V usage is TRBV28 and J usage is TRBJ1-2, with 8 bases identical to TRBD1. The CDR3 covers 15 residues. V dropped 5 bases and J dropped 1; count of bases not matched to a gene: 6. Germline V gives CDR1 MDHEN, CDR2 SYDVKM.

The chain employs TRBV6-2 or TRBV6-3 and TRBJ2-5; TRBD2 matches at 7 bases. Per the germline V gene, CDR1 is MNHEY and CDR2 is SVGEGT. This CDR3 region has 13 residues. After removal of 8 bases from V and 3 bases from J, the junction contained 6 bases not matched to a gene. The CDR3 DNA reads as TGTGCCAGCTGCCTGGCGGGGGAAGAGACCCAGTACTTC. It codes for CASCLAGEETQYF.

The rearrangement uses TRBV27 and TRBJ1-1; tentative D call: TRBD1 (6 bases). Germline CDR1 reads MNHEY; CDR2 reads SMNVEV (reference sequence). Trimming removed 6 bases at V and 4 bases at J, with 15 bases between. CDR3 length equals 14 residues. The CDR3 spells CASSPTTGITEAFF. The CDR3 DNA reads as TGTGCCAGCAGCCCTACTACAGGGATCACTGAAGCTTTCTTT.

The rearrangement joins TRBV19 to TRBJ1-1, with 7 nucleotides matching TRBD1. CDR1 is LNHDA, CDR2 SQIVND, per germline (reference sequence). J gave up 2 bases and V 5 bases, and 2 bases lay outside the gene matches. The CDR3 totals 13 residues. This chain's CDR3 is CASSEGANTEAFF. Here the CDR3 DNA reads TGTGCCAGTAGTGAGGGGGCAAACACTGAAGCTTTCTTT.

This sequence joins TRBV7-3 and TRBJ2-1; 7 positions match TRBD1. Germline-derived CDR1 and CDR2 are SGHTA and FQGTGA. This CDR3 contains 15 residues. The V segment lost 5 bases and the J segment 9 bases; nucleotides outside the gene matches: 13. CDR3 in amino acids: CASSPEGDSTSEQFF. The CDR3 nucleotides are TGTGCCAGCAGCCCTGAGGGGGACAGTACCAGTGAGCAGTTCTTC.

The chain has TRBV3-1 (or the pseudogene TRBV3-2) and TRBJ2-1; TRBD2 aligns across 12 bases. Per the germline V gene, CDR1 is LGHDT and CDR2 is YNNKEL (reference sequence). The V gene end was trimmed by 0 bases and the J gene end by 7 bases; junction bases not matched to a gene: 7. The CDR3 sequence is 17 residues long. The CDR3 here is CASSQELAGGVPNEQFF. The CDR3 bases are TGTGCCAGCAGCCAAGAACTAGCGGGGGGAGTCCCAAATGAGCAGTTCTTC.

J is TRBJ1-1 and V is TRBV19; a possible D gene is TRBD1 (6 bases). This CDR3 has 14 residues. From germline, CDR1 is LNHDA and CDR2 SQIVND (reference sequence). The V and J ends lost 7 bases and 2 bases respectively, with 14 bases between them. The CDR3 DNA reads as TGTGCCAGTAAATCGACAGGAGCTAACACTGAAGCTTTCTTT. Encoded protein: CASKSTGANTEAFF.

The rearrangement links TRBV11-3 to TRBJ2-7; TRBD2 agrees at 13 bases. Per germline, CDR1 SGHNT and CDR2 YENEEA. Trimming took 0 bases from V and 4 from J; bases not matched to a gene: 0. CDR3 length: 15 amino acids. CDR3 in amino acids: CASSLETSGGYEQYF. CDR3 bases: TGTGCCAGCAGCTTAGAGACTAGCGGGGGGTACGAGCAGTACTTC.